Each of the 28 T cell receptor beta chains below was sequenced from the same sample in a study of blood T cell repertoires in COVID-19. Method: immunoSEQ multiplex PCR; TCRdb's copy keeps in-frame clones and lacks some. The sample shows 35,000 to 40,000 clones, around 80% of them seen only once. The sample was peripheral blood. These receptors were obtained from a man in his 70s with acute or convalescent COVID-19.

This rearrangement joins TRBV11-3 to TRBJ2-2; 9 nucleotides align to TRBD2. This CDR3 comprises 15 residues. Germline lookup yields CDR1 SGHNT and CDR2 YENEEA. Trimming removed 1 base from V and 4 bases from J; junction bases left unmatched: 1. CDR3 residues: CASSLGGRATGELFF. For the CDR3, the DNA is TGTGCCAGCAGCTTAGGCGGGAGGGCCACCGGGGAGCTGTTTTTT.

The rearrangement joins TRBV25-1 to TRBJ2-1; D is possibly TRBD2 (7 bases). In germline, CDR1 is MGHDK, CDR2 SYGVNS. The CDR3 has 17 amino acids. Trimming shortened V by 6 bases and J by 5 bases, and 23 bases separated the two germline ends. The CDR3 loop is CASRGGPRTGRDNEQFF. In DNA, the CDR3 is TGTGCCAGCAGGGGGGGGCCTCGTACTGGACGAGACAATGAGCAGTTCTTC.

This clone showed up just a few times. The chain employs TRBV4-3 and TRBJ1-4; 7 bases are shared with TRBD1. CDR1 and CDR2 from the germline V gene are LGHNA and YSLEER. The junction had 14 bases not matched to a gene; V was cut back by 0 bases and J by 7 bases. CDR3 length equals 18 residues. This CDR3 reads CASSQEPPGDSVSEKLFF. CDR3 coding DNA: TGCGCCAGCAGCCAAGAGCCCCCGGGGGACAGCGTGAGTGAAAAACTGTTTTTT.

This clone was seen once. The chain links TRBV24-1 to TRBJ2-1; TRBD2 agrees at 14 bases. This CDR3 comprises 18 residues. CDR1 is KGHDR and CDR2 is SFDVKD in the germline V gene. V shed 2 bases and J 0 bases; nucleotides not matched to a gene: 2. CDR3 bases: TGTGCCACCAGTGATTGGGGGACTAGCGGGAGCTCCTACAATGAGCAGTTCTTC. Translation: CATSDWGTSGSSYNEQFF.

The chain uses TRBV23-1 and TRBJ1-2; TRBD1 matches 7 bases. TRBV23-1 carries the ORF label, with uncertain function. Trimming cost V 3 bases and J 4 bases; bases outside gene matches: 11. The length of the CDR3 is 16 residues. The CDR3 is CASSQVIGQVFYGYTF. CDR3 nucleotide sequence: TGCGCCAGCAGTCAGGTTATAGGACAGGTGTTCTATGGCTACACCTTC.

The rearrangement links TRBV30 to TRBJ2-1, with 15 positions matching TRBD2. The length of the CDR3 is 16 residues. Germline CDR1 reads GTSNPN; CDR2 reads SVGIG (reference sequence). V was clipped by 2 bases and J by 10 bases; unmatched bases: 9. The CDR3 nucleotides are TGTGCCTGGAGTCGCCGGACTAGCGGGGGGGCCGGGGAGCAGTTCTTC. Its translation is CAWSRRTSGGAGEQFF.

The chain has TRBV27 and TRBJ2-5; possibly TRBD2 for D (5 bases). Germline V gives CDR1 MNHEY, CDR2 SMNVEV (reference sequence). The CDR3 is 15 residues long. Between the trimmed V and J ends, which lost 2 bases and 5 bases, there was a span of 15 bases. The CDR3, as DNA: TGTGCCAGCAGTTTAACTCGGGGATTGATGGAGACCCAGTACTTC. Amino acids: CASSLTRGLMETQYF.

The chain joins TRBV2 to TRBJ2-4, with a possible D match to TRBD1 (5 bases). The CDR3 contains 15 residues. Trimming cost V 3 bases and J 0 bases, with 9 bases left between them. CDR1 is SNHLY, CDR2 FYNNEI, per germline. CDR3 bases: TGTGCCAGCAGTGAGACAGAACTAGCCAAAAACATTCAGTACTTC. This gives the protein CASSETELAKNIQYF.

The chain links TRBV5-4 to TRBJ2-3, with D perhaps TRBD1 (6 bases). CDR3 length: 13 residues. From germline, CDR1 is SGHNT and CDR2 YYREEE (reference sequence). Trimming left V 8 bases short and J 0 bases short, with 10 bases between. CDR3 DNA sequence: TGTGCCAGTAGGACAGAAAGCACAGATACGCAGTATTTT. Amino acid sequence: CASRTESTDTQYF.

CDR3 region: CATSDLWSDKIGRGEFTDTQYF. The CDR3 nucleotides are TGTGCCACCAGTGATTTGTGGTCGGATAAAATCGGTCGAGGAGAATTCACAGATACGCAGTATTTT. This chain uses TRBV24-1 with TRBJ2-3, with unresolved D. The V gene's germline CDR1 is KGHDR and CDR2 SFDVKD. V was clipped by 0 bases and J by 2 bases, with 29 bases between them. The CDR3 sequence is 22 residues long.

The V call is TRBV5-6, the J call TRBJ1-3, with a possible D match to TRBD1 (6 bases). V shed 5 bases and J shed 0 bases, with 15 bases lying between them. The CDR3 length is 16 residues. Germline V gene data show CDR1 as SGHDT and CDR2 as YYEEEE. The CDR3 DNA reads TGTGCCAGCAGGTTGACAGGCCAAAGCTCTGGAAACACCATATATTTT. It codes for CASRLTGQSSGNTIYF.

The rearrangement joins TRBV6-2 or TRBV6-3 to TRBJ2-1, with 7 bases fitting TRBD2. The germline V gene encodes CDR1 MNHEY and CDR2 SVGEGT. V lost 4 bases to trimming and J lost 7 bases; unmatched junction nucleotides: 7. The CDR3 length is 14 residues. The CDR3 loop is CASSSRSSGNEQFF. Written as DNA, the CDR3 is TGTGCCAGCAGTTCTCGGAGTAGCGGGAATGAGCAGTTCTTC.

This chain links TRBV2 with TRBJ1-4; a weak D match, TRBD1 (5 bases). CDR1 is SNHLY and CDR2 is FYNNEI in the germline V gene. V was cut by 8 bases and J by 8 bases, with 18 bases left in between. The length of the CDR3 is 14 residues. DNA of the CDR3: TGTGCCAGCGCGATGAACGGGGGAAGGGAAAAACTGTTTTTT. It translates to CASAMNGGREKLFF.

The genes are TRBV24-1 and TRBJ2-3; perhaps TRBD1 as D (6 bases). Trimming stripped 5 bases from V and 4 bases from J, with 12 bases between. This CDR3 is 14 amino acids long. The germline V gene encodes CDR1 KGHDR and CDR2 SFDVKD. CDR3 sequence: CATSAKDSPDTQYF. In DNA form, the CDR3 reads TGTGCCACCAGTGCCAAGGACAGCCCAGATACGCAGTATTTT.

The chain has TRBV29-1 and TRBJ2-1, with 10 bases matching TRBD2. V shed 4 bases and J 10 bases; nucleotides not matched to a gene: 4. The CDR3 has 12 amino acids. CDR1 is SQVTM, CDR2 ANQGSEA, per germline. CDR3 DNA: TGCAGCGTTGTACTAGCGGGAAGCGAGCAGTTCTTC. Protein: CSVVLAGSEQFF.

About this clone: At one end the junction does not follow the germline gene, possibly because of a read error. Written as DNA, the CDR3 is TGTGCCAGCAGCCCCACCCGGGACAGGGAGCTCTTC. This translates into CASSPTRDRELF. V gene TRBV9 combines with J gene TRBJ2-1; 9 positions match TRBD1. CDR3 length: 12 residues. From germline, CDR1 is SGDLS and CDR2 YYNGEE.

The CDR3 here is CASSSLIPGLVSFTDTQYF. DNA for the CDR3: TGTGCCAGCAGCTCCCTTATTCCTGGACTAGTCTCATTCACGGATACGCAGTATTTT. This chain uses TRBV11-2 with TRBJ2-3, with TRBD2 identical over 7 bases. Germline CDR1 SGHAT, CDR2 FQNNGV. After removal of 4 bases from V and 6 bases from J, the junction contained 22 bases not matched to a gene. This CDR3 comprises 19 residues.

The rearrangement joins TRBV27 to TRBJ2-3; D not certain. V dropped 7 bases and J dropped 0 bases, with 14 bases sitting between them. This CDR3 is 15 amino acids long. Per germline, CDR1 MNHEY and CDR2 SMNVEV (reference sequence). CDR3: CASTLLLGSTDTQYF. The CDR3 bases are TGTGCCAGCACCCTGCTCCTAGGTAGCACAGATACGCAGTATTTT.

The gene calls are TRBV5-1 and TRBJ1-6; no reliable D call. The CDR3 runs 16 residues. Trimming shortened V by 0 bases and J by 0 bases, and 7 bases separated the two germline ends. Looked up from germline, CDR1 is SGHRS and CDR2 is YFSETQ. CDR3 DNA sequence: TGCGCCAGCAGCTTGGCTCTGAGCTCCTATAATTCACCCCTCCACTTT. Translation gives CASSLALSSYNSPLHF.

CDR3 DNA sequence: TGTGCCAGCTCACAACCGACAGTCTATGGCTACACCTTC. This translates into CASSQPTVYGYTF. The chain has TRBV18 and TRBJ1-2; D possibly corresponds to TRBD1 (5 bases). The length of the CDR3 is 13 residues. Trimming pared 4 bases from V and 4 bases from J, leaving 10 bases between. Germline CDR1 and CDR2: KGHSH and LQKENI. Full variable domain (rest looked up from reference TRBV18 and TRBJ1-2): NAGVMQNPRHLVRRRGQEARLRCSPMKGHSHVYWYRQLPEEGLKFMVYLQKENIIDESGMPKERFSAEFPKEGPSILRIQQVVRGDSAAYFCASSQPTVYGYTFGSGTRLTVV.

This clone has more than one count but fewer than ten. This chain links TRBV12-5 with TRBJ2-7; D call uncertain. Germline V gives CDR1 LGHNT, CDR2 FRNRAP. This CDR3 has 12 residues. Trimming left V 7 bases short and J 3 bases short, with 10 bases between. CDR3 coding DNA: TGTGCTAGTGTCCCAGGTTACTACGAGCAGTACTTC. Translated: CASVPGYYEQYF.

The rearrangement joins TRBV10-1 to TRBJ2-3; D is perhaps TRBD1 (6 bases). V dropped 2 bases and J dropped 15 bases, with 24 bases sitting between them. CDR3 size: 15 residues. Germline V gene lookup returns CDR1 WNHNN and CDR2 SYGVQD (reference sequence). The CDR3 reads CASSETSHPGQWVYF. The CDR3 nucleotides read TGCGCCAGCAGTGAGACAAGTCATCCGGGACAATGGGTTTATTTT.

The CDR3 spells CASSPPGQGAYEQYF. CDR3 nucleotides: TGTGCCAGCTCACCACCGGGGCAGGGGGCTTACGAGCAGTACTTC. The genes are TRBV18 and TRBJ2-7, with 8 bases fitting TRBD1. Trimming at V came to 0 bases and at J to 4 bases, leaving 5 bases not matched to a gene. Germline values: CDR1 KGHSH, CDR2 LQKENI. The CDR3 is 15 residues long.

In this sample, this clone turned up a few times. The chain links TRBV2 to TRBJ1-2; 7 nucleotides align to TRBD1. Germline-derived CDR1 and CDR2 are SNHLY and FYNNEI. This CDR3 spans 14 amino acids. V dropped 3 bases and J dropped 5; count of bases not matched to a gene: 6. CDR3 in amino acids: CASSDNRGGYGYTF. The CDR3 DNA reads as TGTGCCAGCAGTGATAACAGGGGAGGTTATGGCTACACCTTC.

This chain links TRBV4-1 with TRBJ2-1; tentative D call: TRBD1 (5 bases). Trimming pared 4 bases from V and 9 bases from J, leaving 25 bases between. This CDR3 has 17 amino acids. CDR1 and CDR2 (germline): MGHRA, YSYEKL. DNA of the CDR3: TGCGCCAGCAGCCCGTCCCAGGGTAAATCACCACCCGGTGAGCAGTTCTTC. Amino acid sequence: CASSPSQGKSPPGEQFF.

The rearrangement links TRBV19 to TRBJ2-2; 9 nucleotides line up with TRBD1. V lost 10 bases and J lost 6; bases outside the gene matches: 15. The CDR3 covers 16 residues. Germline V gene sequence: CDR1 LNHDA, CDR2 SQIVND (reference sequence). In nucleotides, the CDR3 is TGTGCCACCCCGAAAGGGAACAGGGGGCAGTCCGGGGAGCTGTTTTTT. Its protein product is CATPKGNRGQSGELFF.

This clone is labeled medium-sized. This rearrangement joins TRBV15 to TRBJ1-5; the match to TRBD1 covers 7 bases. CDR1 is LNHNV and CDR2 is YYDKDF in the germline V gene (reference sequence). This CDR3 region has 17 residues. The trim removed 1 base at V and 6 bases at J, leaving 12 bases unmatched. CDR3 in amino acids: CATSRAQRGRFFQPQHF. In DNA, the CDR3 is TGTGCCACCAGCAGAGCCCAGAGGGGGCGATTTTTTCAGCCCCAGCATTTT.

This clone appeared once. The chain employs TRBV30 and TRBJ2-3; 8 bases are shared with TRBD2. CDR1 GTSNPN and CDR2 SVGIG come from the germline V gene (reference sequence). The CDR3 totals 15 residues. The V and J ends lost 0 bases and 6 bases, in that order; junction bases with no gene match: 8. CDR3: CAWSVGTSGEDTQYF. The CDR3 bases are TGTGCCTGGAGTGTAGGTACTAGCGGAGAGGATACGCAGTATTTT.